Listed below are T cell receptor beta chains from one sample, sequenced in a study of blood T cell repertoires in COVID-19. TCRdb's table, derived via immunoSEQ multiplex PCR, lists solely in-frame clones and lacks some. The repertoire holds some 270,000 clones, with under 85% as singletons. Sequencing was carried out using peripheral blood. Source of these receptors: a human donor with COVID-19, enrolled during active disease. The donor label of this sample is uncertain. The CDR3 runs from the conserved cysteine through the conserved F or W. A D gene is named only where the DNA matches it firmly. A clone size is listed for some rows: how often the clone was seen (once, few, many), or a class if it is expanded.

J	length	D	V	size	CDR3	DNA
TRBJ2-7	14	-	TRBV28	-	CASSPVRVAYEQYF	TGTGCCAGCAGCCCGGTCAGGGTCGCCTACGAGCAGTACTTC
TRBJ1-1	11	-	TRBV9	-	CASSRDTEAFF	TGTGCCAGCAGCCGCGACACTGAAGCTTTCTTT
TRBJ1-6	16	-	TRBV7-2	-	CASSLAYTRGDSPLHF	TGTGCCAGCAGCTTAGCGTATACCAGGGGAGATTCACCCCTCCACTTT
TRBJ2-7	13	-	TRBV7-2	-	CASSLSRGDEQYF	TGTGCCAGCAGCTTGTCTAGGGGCGACGAGCAGTACTTC
TRBJ2-5	15	TRBD2	TRBV24-1	-	CATSDSGEGTETQYF	TGTGCCACCAGTGACTCGGGGGAGGGAACGGAGACCCAGTACTTC
TRBJ2-2	15	TRBD1	TRBV29-1	-	CSVGGQGAYTGELFF	TGCAGCGTTGGGGGACAGGGGGCTTACACCGGGGAGCTGTTTTTT
TRBJ1-2	16	TRBD1	TRBV4-1	-	CASSQNPTGGGYGYTF	TGCGCCAGCAGCCAAAATCCCACAGGGGGTGGCTATGGCTACACCTTC
TRBJ1-5	13	-	TRBV19	-	CASGDGSNQPQHF	TGTGCCAGCGGAGATGGAAGCAATCAGCCCCAGCATTTT
TRBJ1-5	16	-	TRBV4-1	few	CASSQDRLGTAQPQHF	TGCGCCAGCAGCCAAGATAGACTAGGGACGGCTCAGCCCCAGCATTTT
TRBJ1-1	15	-	TRBV19	-	CASTIPGGMNTEAFF	TGTGCCAGTACCATCCCGGGAGGAATGAACACTGAAGCTTTCTTT
TRBJ2-7	14	TRBD1	TRBV9	-	CASSTTGGLYEQYF	TGTGCCAGCAGCACAACAGGGGGCCTATACGAGCAGTACTTC
TRBJ2-1	14	-	TRBV7-8	once	CASSLPPRGDEQFF	TGTGCCAGCAGCTTACCCCCTCGGGGTGATGAGCAGTTCTTC
TRBJ2-7	15	TRBD1	TRBV6-4	-	CASSDSGTVSYEQYF	TGTGCCAGCAGTGACTCGGGGACAGTCTCCTACGAGCAGTACTTC
TRBJ1-1	13	-	TRBV5-1	-	CASSLKGDTEAFF	TGCGCCAGCAGCTTGAAGGGGGACACTGAAGCTTTCTTT
TRBJ2-1	15	TRBD2	TRBV7-9	once	CASSLGLAGRNEQFF	TGTGCCAGCAGCTTGGGACTAGCGGGGAGGAATGAGCAGTTCTTC
TRBJ1-1	13	-	TRBV10-2	-	CASSETGRTEAFF	TGCGCCAGCAGTGAGACAGGGCGTACTGAAGCTTTCTTT
TRBJ1-2	14	-	TRBV19	-	CASNGRGANYGYTF	TGTGCCAGTAATGGACGGGGGGCTAACTATGGCTACACCTTC
TRBJ1-1	15	TRBD1	TRBV5-1	-	CASNPAGTGNTEAFF	TGCGCCAGCAACCCGGCCGGGACAGGTAACACTGAAGCTTTCTTT
TRBJ2-3	16	-	TRBV7-3	-	CASSIITSSSTDTQYF	TGTGCCAGCAGCATCATAACTAGTTCCAGCACAGATACGCAGTATTTT
TRBJ1-5	15	TRBD1	TRBV28	-	CASSPIPGTVSPQHF	TGTGCCAGCAGTCCCATACCCGGGACAGTCTCCCCCCAGCATTTT
TRBJ1-1	16	-	TRBV2	-	CASSGDTSFMNTEAFF	TGTGCCAGCAGTGGGGACACCTCGTTCATGAACACTGAAGCTTTCTTT
TRBJ1-1	14	-	TRBV5-1	-	CASGSRQPNTEAFF	TGCGCCAGCGGGTCTAGGCAGCCCAACACTGAAGCTTTCTTT
TRBJ2-2	14	-	TRBV7-3	-	CASSPQTGTGELFF	TGTGCCAGCAGCCCCCAGACAGGCACCGGGGAGCTGTTTTTT
TRBJ1-1	15	-	TRBV28	-	CASSAWGVWDTEAFF	TGTGCCAGCAGCGCCTGGGGGGTTTGGGACACTGAAGCTTTCTTT
TRBJ1-4	15	-	TRBV19	-	CASSVQTRTNEKLFF	TGTGCCAGTAGTGTCCAGACTCGAACTAATGAAAAACTGTTTTTT
TRBJ1-5	16	-	TRBV5-1	-	CASSLGQDSGNQPQHF	TGCGCCAGCAGCTTGGGACAGGACTCCGGCAATCAGCCCCAGCATTTT
TRBJ1-2	14	TRBD1	TRBV11-2	once	CASSVTGGNYGYTF	TGTGCCAGCAGCGTGACAGGGGGCAACTATGGCTACACCTTC
TRBJ2-7	15	TRBD1	TRBV7-6	-	CASSQPGQGSYEQYF	TGTGCCAGCAGTCAGCCGGGACAGGGCTCCTACGAGCAGTACTTC
TRBJ1-2	15	-	TRBV7-3	-	CASSLSFGAGGGYTF	TGTGCCAGCAGCTTAAGTTTCGGGGCGGGAGGGGGCTACACCTTC
TRBJ1-2	14	TRBD1	TRBV28	-	CASTSGQALRGYTF	TGTGCCAGCACGTCGGGACAGGCTTTGCGTGGCTACACCTTC
TRBJ2-1	17	-	TRBV28	-	CASSGGRDRTYYNEQFF	TGTGCCAGCAGTGGGGGCCGGGACCGGACTTACTACAATGAGCAGTTCTTC
TRBJ1-4	15	TRBD1	TRBV15	-	CATSSPTRGYEKLFF	TGTGCCACCAGCAGCCCCACCAGGGGGTATGAAAAACTGTTTTTT
TRBJ1-2	16	-	TRBV28	-	CASSTPGGGFDYGYTF	TGTGCCAGCTCAACCCCCGGGGGGGGGTTTGACTATGGCTACACCTTC
TRBJ2-5	13	TRBD2	TRBV10-1	-	CASSPPGGETQYF	TGCGCCAGCAGCCCTCCGGGGGGTGAGACCCAGTACTTC
TRBJ2-3	16	TRBD2	TRBV5-1	-	CASSMGLAGATDTQYF	TGCGCCAGCAGCATGGGACTAGCGGGAGCCACAGATACGCAGTATTTT
TRBJ1-4	19	-	TRBV6-2/TRBV6-3	-	CASSYVMNIRRDGLEKLFF	TGTGCCAGCAGTTACGTGATGAACATCAGGCGGGACGGTCTTGAAAAACTGTTTTTT
TRBJ2-7	13	-	TRBV28	many	CASMRTTPYEQYF	TGTGCCAGCATGAGGACTACCCCCTACGAGCAGTACTTC
TRBJ1-5	14	-	TRBV9	-	CASSGDSFNQPQHF	TGTGCCAGCAGCGGCGACAGCTTCAATCAGCCCCAGCATTTT
TRBJ2-2	15	-	TRBV28	-	CASSNPPVESGELFF	TGTGCCAGCAGCAATCCGCCGGTGGAGAGCGGGGAGCTGTTTTTT
TRBJ2-1	15	TRBD1	TRBV27	once	CASSPSTGSYNEQFF	TGTGCCAGCAGTCCATCGACAGGGTCATACAATGAGCAGTTCTTC
TRBJ2-7	19	TRBD2	TRBV7-8	-	CASSLARILALAAAYEQYF	TGTGCCAGCAGCTTAGCGCGTATTCTAGCCCTAGCGGCAGCCTACGAGCAGTACTTC
TRBJ1-5	13	-	TRBV10-1	-	CASTKGQNQPQHF	TGCGCCAGCACCAAAGGACAGAATCAGCCCCAGCATTTT
TRBJ2-4	15	TRBD2	TRBV7-2	-	CASSRPGGPKNIQYF	TGTGCCAGCAGCCGGCCGGGGGGGCCAAAAAACATTCAGTACTTC
TRBJ2-2	16	TRBD2	TRBV7-7	once	CASSLTGAAGAGELFF	TGTGCTAGCAGCTTAACCGGCGCAGCGGGAGCCGGGGAGCTGTTTTTT
TRBJ2-7	15	-	TRBV28	-	CASSLRGGATYEQYF	TGTGCCAGCAGTTTAAGGGGGGGCGCGACCTACGAGCAGTACTTC
TRBJ1-1	14	-	TRBV27	-	CASSPAGMNTEAFF	TGTGCCAGCAGCCCCGCGGGTATGAACACTGAAGCTTTCTTT
TRBJ2-3	14	-	TRBV12-5	-	CASGSDQGADTQYF	TGTGCTAGTGGTAGCGATCAAGGGGCAGATACGCAGTATTTT
TRBJ1-2	14	-	TRBV3-1/TRBV3-2	-	CASSQDAGRYGYTF	TGTGCCAGCAGCCAAGACGCGGGTCGGTATGGCTACACCTTC